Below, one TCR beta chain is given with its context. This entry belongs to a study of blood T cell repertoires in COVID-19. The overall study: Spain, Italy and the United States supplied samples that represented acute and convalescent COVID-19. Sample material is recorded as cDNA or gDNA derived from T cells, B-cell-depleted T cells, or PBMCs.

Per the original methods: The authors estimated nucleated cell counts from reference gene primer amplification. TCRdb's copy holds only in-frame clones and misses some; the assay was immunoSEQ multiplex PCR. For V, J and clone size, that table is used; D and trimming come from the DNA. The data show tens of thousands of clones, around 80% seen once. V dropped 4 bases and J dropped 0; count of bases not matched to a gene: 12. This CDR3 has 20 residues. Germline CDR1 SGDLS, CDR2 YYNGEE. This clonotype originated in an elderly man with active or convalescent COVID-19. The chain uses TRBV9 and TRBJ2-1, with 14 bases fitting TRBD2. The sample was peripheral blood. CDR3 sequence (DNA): TGTGCCAGCAGCTCACGGACTAGCGGGAGGTCAGAGGGCTCCTACAATGAGCAGTTCTTC. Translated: CASSSRTSGRSEGSYNEQFF.